The T cell receptor beta chain under discussion was sequenced for a study of blood T cell repertoires in COVID-19. Study context: Samples came from the United States, Italy and Spain, spanning acute and convalescent COVID-19. PBMCs, B-cell-depleted T cells, or T cells provided the cDNA or gDNA that made up the material.

Authors' methods: Cell counts per sample came from amplifying reference gene primers. Sequencing used immunoSEQ multiplex PCR; TCRdb keeps in-frame clones, though not all of them. V and J calls and clone size are given by that table; D and trimming were obtained from the DNA. The table records under 110,000 clones, less than 85% of them present only once. The sample taken for sequencing was peripheral blood. The source of this sequence is a woman aged 55 to 70 with acute or convalescent COVID-19.

The CDR3 is CASRDIQGPNSYEQYF. The CDR3 DNA is TGCGCCAGCAGAGATATACAGGGACCTAATTCCTACGAGCAGTACTTC. The chain has TRBV5-1 and TRBJ2-7; maybe TRBD1 (6 bases). Germline CDR1 SGHRS, CDR2 YFSETQ. Deletions cut 5 bases from V and 1 base from J, with 19 bases between. CDR3 length: 16 residues.